This passage covers 19 T cell receptor beta chains from one sample sequenced in a study of radiation and T cells in renal cell carcinoma (dated by TCRdb to 2018 to 2020). Preparation of the library involved the immunoSEQ multiplex PCR assay. TCRdb stores this immuneACCESS table with in-frame sequences only. Part of the clones is absent; in the studies checked, under half of the shortfall reflects unresolved V genes, and no reason is known for the rest. This sample lists more than 120,000 clones; around 88% were detected once. Less than 20% of the sample is held by the ten biggest clonotypes. The sample's time point label, decoded: blood 4 weeks post-SBRT, at nephrectomy. Explained via the paper, the treatment or condition label denotes: 15 Gy SBRT to primary tumor, nephrectomy 4 weeks later. The material was blood, obtained from a patient whose treatment included radiotherapy and nephrectomy. Every receptor here comes from a woman aged 45-65 years with renal cell carcinoma.

The genes are TRBV6-1 and TRBJ2-7; 11 bases match TRBD2. Germline V gene sequence: CDR1 MNHNS, CDR2 SASEGT. This CDR3 region has 13 residues. V was clipped by 7 bases and J by 6 bases; unmatched bases: 5. CDR3 in amino acids: CASTLAGDGEQYF. In DNA, the CDR3 is TGTGCCAGCACACTAGCGGGAGATGGCGAGCAGTACTTC.

CDR3 sequence: CASSMRGAPDEAKNIQYF. The CDR3 region has the DNA TGTGCCAGTAGTATGCGTGGGGCTCCGGACGAAGCCAAAAACATTCAGTACTTC. The chain recombines TRBV19 with TRBJ2-4; D possibly corresponds to TRBD1 (5 bases). Germline-derived CDR1 and CDR2 are LNHDA and SQIVND (reference sequence). Trimming pared 3 bases from V and 0 bases from J, leaving 18 bases between. CDR3 length equals 18 residues.

The V and J genes are TRBV27 and TRBJ1-2; D is possibly TRBD1 (6 bases). Trimming cost V 6 bases and J 3 bases, with 11 bases left between them. Germline V gives CDR1 MNHEY, CDR2 SMNVEV (reference sequence). This CDR3 region has 13 residues. The CDR3 region is CASRKGGDYGYTF. The CDR3 DNA reads as TGTGCCAGCAGGAAGGGGGGAGACTATGGCTACACCTTC.

This chain uses TRBV19 with TRBJ1-1; D is ambiguous. Germline loops: CDR1 LNHDA, CDR2 SQIVND (reference sequence). The germline V and J ends were trimmed by 8 bases and 7 bases, with 14 bases remaining between them. This CDR3 is 12 amino acids long. The CDR3 sequence: CASAGREVEAFF. In DNA form, the CDR3 reads TGTGCCAGTGCAGGACGGGAAGTTGAAGCTTTCTTT.

The chain couples TRBV18 to TRBJ1-1; D remains ambiguous. V lost 1 base to trimming and J lost 4 bases, with 10 bases between them. Germline assignment: CDR1 KGHSH and CDR2 LQKENI. The CDR3 covers 14 residues. The CDR3 coding sequence is TGTGCCAGCTCACCACAGGGAGAAGGCACTGAAGCTTTCTTT. Protein sequence: CASSPQGEGTEAFF.

This chain joins TRBV6-1 and TRBJ1-6; 8 nucleotides align to TRBD1. The ends lost 4 bases at V and 7 bases at J; junction bases unmatched: 6. This CDR3 contains 15 residues. Germline V gene lookup returns CDR1 MNHNS and CDR2 SASEGT. DNA for the CDR3: TGTGCCAGCAGTGCGCTACAGGGGGGAAATTCACCCCTCCACTTT. It specifies CASSALQGGNSPLHF.

The chain links TRBV27 to TRBJ1-5, with D unclear. This CDR3 has 12 residues. The V and J ends lost 4 bases and 3 bases respectively, with 4 bases between them. Germline loops: CDR1 MNHEY, CDR2 SMNVEV (reference sequence). For the CDR3, the DNA is TGTGCCAGCAGTTCTAACAATCAGCCCCAGCATTTT. It is translated as CASSSNNQPQHF.

This chain connects TRBV6-1 to TRBJ1-1; D not certain. The V end was cut by 5 bases, the J end by 6 bases, with 10 bases between. Per the germline V gene, CDR1 is MNHNS and CDR2 is SASEGT. CDR3 length equals 12 residues. The CDR3 bases are TGTGCCAGCAGTAGGAGAGCATCTGAAGCTTTCTTT. This sequence encodes CASSRRASEAFF.

The V and J genes are TRBV28 and TRBJ1-1; D perhaps matches TRBD1 (5 bases). The CDR3 length is 11 residues. Germline V gene lookup returns CDR1 MDHEN and CDR2 SYDVKM. V was pared by 5 bases and J by 8 bases, with 9 bases between. CDR3 sequence reads: CASSLTDEAFF. CDR3 sequence (DNA): TGTGCCAGCAGTCTGACAGACGAAGCTTTCTTT.

The gene calls are TRBV9 and TRBJ2-1; 10 bases match TRBD2. The CDR3 contains 20 residues. The germline V gene encodes CDR1 SGDLS and CDR2 YYNGEE. J lost 4 bases, V lost 3 bases, and 19 bases had no gene match. CDR3 DNA: TGTGCCAGCAGCGCTGGGGTGTCGCTAGCGGGAGTTCCAGGGTACAATGAGCAGTTCTTC. Translation: CASSAGVSLAGVPGYNEQFF.

This chain links TRBV9 with TRBJ1-1; 7 bases are a match to TRBD1. V lost 4 bases, J lost 3 bases, and 6 bases stayed unmatched. The CDR3 has 14 amino acids. Germline CDR1 reads SGDLS; CDR2 reads YYNGEE. CDR3 DNA: TGTGCCAGCAGCATACTAACAGGGGACACTGAAGCTTTCTTT. Translation gives CASSILTGDTEAFF. Together with reference TRBV9 and TRBJ1-1, the CDR3 gives the full variable domain: DSGVTQTPKHLITATGQRVTLRCSPRSGDLSVYWYQQSLDQGLQFLIQYYNGEERAKGNILERFSAQQFPDLHSELNLSSLELGDSALYFCASSILTGDTEAFFGQGTRLTVV.

The J gene is TRBJ2-3, the V gene TRBV2; D unresolved. In germline, CDR1 is SNHLY, CDR2 FYNNEI. The CDR3 loop spans 13 amino acids. The ends were cut back, 7 bases at V and 5 bases at J, with 13 bases in the middle. DNA of the CDR3: TGTGCCAGCATCCCGTTTAACGGAGATACGCAGTATTTT. Translation: CASIPFNGDTQYF.

This clone was seen only once. The rearrangement joins TRBV6-5 to TRBJ2-7, with D unresolved. The CDR3 runs 12 residues. Germline CDR1 reads MNHEY; CDR2 reads SVGAGI. V dropped 8 bases and J dropped 2 bases, with 10 bases sitting between them. CDR3 coding DNA: TGTGCCAGCGTACTTACGGCCTACGAGCAGTACTTC. It is translated as CASVLTAYEQYF.

For this clone: In the same sample, other DNA sequences code for this CDR3. The chain recombines TRBV7-9 with TRBJ2-7, with D possibly being TRBD2 (6 bases). The CDR3 contains 12 residues. V was cut by 5 bases and J by 7 bases, with 12 bases left in between. The germline V gene has CDR1 SEHNR and CDR2 FQNEAQ (reference sequence). Here the CDR3 reads CASSRDLGEQYF. CDR3 DNA sequence: TGTGCCAGCAGCAGGGACTTGGGGGAGCAGTACTTC. The variable domain in full, with the rest retrieved from reference TRBV7-9 and TRBJ2-7, is DTGVSQNPRHKITKRGQNVTFRCDPISEHNRLYWYRQTLGQGPEFLTYFQNEAQLEKSRLLSDRFSAERPKGSFSTLEIQRTEQGDSAMYLCASSRDLGEQYFGPGTRLTVT.

The chain links TRBV5-1 to TRBJ1-5, with TRBD1 as a possible D gene (5 bases). The V end lost 0 bases, the J end lost 4 bases, and 8 bases lay between the germline ends. Per the germline V gene, CDR1 is SGHRS and CDR2 is YFSETQ. CDR3 length equals 14 residues. The CDR3 here is CASSLAGGNQPQHF. In nucleotides, the CDR3 is TGCGCCAGCAGCTTGGCCGGGGGAAATCAGCCCCAGCATTTT.

The V gene is TRBV19, the J gene TRBJ1-4, with TRBD1 as a possible D gene (5 bases). The V end was cut by 5 bases, the J end by 2 bases, with 12 bases between. Germline-derived CDR1 and CDR2 are LNHDA and SQIVND (reference sequence). The CDR3 covers 15 residues. The CDR3 protein is CASSYGGRTNEKLFF. CDR3 nucleotides: TGTGCCAGTAGTTATGGGGGTCGCACTAATGAAAAACTGTTTTTT.

The V gene is TRBV4-3, the J gene TRBJ1-4; 7 positions match TRBD1. The junction had 19 bases not matched to a gene; V was cut back by 2 bases and J by 7 bases. In germline, CDR1 is LGHNA, CDR2 YSLEER. This CDR3 spans 19 amino acids. This chain's CDR3 is CASSQNPTGQLRSGEKLFF. The CDR3, as DNA: TGCGCCAGCAGCCAAAACCCGACGGGACAGCTACGTAGCGGTGAAAAACTGTTTTTT.

The table lists this clone with a few counts. J is TRBJ1-1 and V is TRBV25-1, with D uncertain. Germline V gives CDR1 MGHDK, CDR2 SYGVNS. Trimming took off 8 bases at V and 1 base at J, with 8 bases between the two ends. The CDR3 sequence is 12 residues long. The CDR3: CASSVENTEAFF. In DNA, the CDR3 is TGTGCCAGCTCGGTCGAGAACACTGAAGCTTTCTTT.

CDR3 residues: CASSLGTGFLSGNTIYF. The CDR3, as DNA: TGTGCCAGCAGCTTGGGTACAGGTTTTCTCTCTGGAAACACCATATATTTT. This rearrangement joins TRBV5-4 to TRBJ1-3; a weak D match, TRBD1 (5 bases). Per germline, CDR1 SGHNT and CDR2 YYREEE (reference sequence). V was trimmed by 0 bases and J by 0 bases, leaving 13 bases between them. The CDR3 totals 17 residues.